A selection of T cell receptor beta chains follows, all from one sample in a study of cytomegalovirus exposure and HLA in healthy donors. The data were produced by immunoSEQ multiplex PCR, yet TCRdb's version contains in-frame clones alone and is incomplete. The table for this sample gives approximately 72,000 clones. The sequenced sample consisted of PBMCs. Source of these receptors: a middle-aged man in good health and CMV-seronegative. Both conserved end residues are part of each CDR3. The order of the fields is V gene, D gene, J gene, CDR3 protein, CDR3 DNA. The D gene is left open where the match is weak.

TRBV5-4	.	TRBJ2-3	CASSSPPGRGETDTQYF	TGTGCCAGCAGCTCCCCCCCAGGCAGGGGGGAGACAGATACGCAGTATTTT
TRBV18	TRBD1	TRBJ1-2	CASSPTDRESYGYTF	TGTGCCAGCTCACCTACGGACAGGGAGAGCTATGGCTACACCTTC
TRBV5-1	.	TRBJ2-7	CASSTNRASAEQYF	TGCGCCAGCAGCACGAACAGGGCCAGCGCCGAGCAGTACTTC
TRBV9	TRBD2	TRBJ2-1	CASSPILAGVEQFF	TGTGCCAGCAGCCCCATTCTAGCGGGGGTTGAGCAGTTCTTC
TRBV30	.	TRBJ2-7	CAWATPGTHFSYEQYF	TGTGCCTGGGCCACCCCCGGGACACACTTCTCCTACGAGCAGTACTTC
TRBV25-1	.	TRBJ2-7	CASSAGRPSPPYEQYF	TGTGCCAGCAGCGCAGGGAGGCCTTCCCCCCCCTACGAGCAGTACTTC
TRBV30	.	TRBJ2-3	CAWSFADTQYF	TGTGCCTGGAGTTTCGCAGATACGCAGTATTTT
TRBV7-3	TRBD1	TRBJ1-2	CASSPTGTGFRYGYTF	TGTGCCAGCAGCCCAACCGGGACAGGGTTTCGCTATGGCTACACCTTC
TRBV19	.	TRBJ2-4	CASQKTLAKNIQYF	TGTGCCAGTCAAAAGACTTTAGCCAAAAACATTCAGTACTTC
TRBV29-1	TRBD1	TRBJ1-1	CSVEDGQGTEAFF	TGCAGCGTTGAAGACGGACAGGGTACTGAAGCTTTCTTT
TRBV9	TRBD2	TRBJ2-3	CASSPPWSGGAADTQYF	TGTGCCAGCAGCCCACCGTGGAGCGGGGGGGCGGCGGATACGCAGTATTTT
TRBV7-9	.	TRBJ1-1	CASSLVQGNTEAFF	TGTGCCAGCAGCTTAGTACAGGGAAACACTGAAGCTTTCTTT
TRBV9	.	TRBJ1-3	CASSETFWAGGNTIYF	TGTGCCAGCAGCGAAACCTTCTGGGCTGGAGGAAACACCATATATTTT
TRBV29-1	.	TRBJ2-1	CSVERGYEQFF	TGCAGCGTTGAACGGGGGTATGAGCAGTTCTTC
TRBV5-4	TRBD1	TRBJ2-7	CASSLTGVPYEQYF	TGTGCCAGCAGCTTGACAGGGGTTCCCTACGAGCAGTACTTC
TRBV18	.	TRBJ1-2	CASSPGAGYGYTF	TGTGCCAGCTCACCGGGGGCAGGTTATGGCTACACCTTC
TRBV9	.	TRBJ2-1	CASSAGLLLEQFF	TGTGCCAGCAGCGCAGGACTACTTCTTGAGCAGTTCTTC
TRBV5-1	.	TRBJ2-7	CASSLGGRSLSEQYF	TGCGCCAGCAGCCTGGGGGGCCGGAGTCTGTCCGAGCAGTACTTC
TRBV29-1	.	TRBJ1-2	CSVEEGLFYGYTF	TGCAGCGTTGAGGAGGGGTTATTCTATGGCTACACCTTC
TRBV6-1	TRBD1	TRBJ1-4	CASSGMDRGNEKLFF	TGTGCCAGCAGTGGGATGGACAGGGGTAATGAAAAACTGTTTTTT
TRBV5-3	.	TRBJ2-7	CARSLERTIYEQYF	TGTGCCAGAAGCTTGGAACGGACTATCTACGAGCAGTACTTC
TRBV2	TRBD1	TRBJ2-5	CASRTGAQETQYF	TGTGCCAGCAGGACAGGGGCCCAAGAGACCCAGTACTTC
TRBV6-5	TRBD1	TRBJ2-7	CASSYNPGQGYEQYF	TGTGCCAGCAGTTACAACCCGGGACAGGGTTACGAGCAGTACTTC
TRBV2	.	TRBJ1-5	CASTRQDRSQPQHF	TGTGCCAGCACTCGACAGGATCGCTCGCAGCCCCAGCATTTT
TRBV6-1	.	TRBJ1-3	CASSEASLLRRGAGNTIYF	TGTGCCAGCAGTGAAGCTAGCTTATTACGGCGGGGGGCCGGAAACACCATATATTTT
TRBV9	TRBD1	TRBJ1-1	CASSADRDGMNTEAFF	TGTGCCAGCAGCGCCGACAGGGATGGGATGAACACTGAAGCTTTCTTT
TRBV5-5	.	TRBJ2-3	CASSLGGAEGADTQYF	TGTGCCAGCAGCTTGGGTGGAGCGGAGGGAGCAGATACGCAGTATTTT
TRBV15	.	TRBJ1-1	CATSRVGAGTPNTEAFF	TGTGCCACCAGCAGAGTAGGGGCCGGGACACCGAACACTGAAGCTTTCTTT
TRBV19	.	TRBJ1-4	CASSIRATNEKLFF	TGTGCCAGTAGTATCAGGGCAACTAATGAAAAACTGTTTTTT
TRBV12-5	.	TRBJ2-3	CASGFRLTGSVVDTQYF	TGTGCTAGTGGTTTTCGGTTAACGGGGTCGGTTGTGGATACGCAGTATTTT
TRBV6-1	.	TRBJ2-1	CASSDFQGDEQFF	TGTGCCAGCAGTGATTTCCAGGGCGATGAGCAGTTCTTC
TRBV11-2	TRBD1	TRBJ2-7	CASSLVPSGQGAWYEQYF	TGTGCCAGCAGCTTAGTACCGAGTGGACAGGGGGCTTGGTACGAGCAGTACTTC
TRBV18	TRBD2	TRBJ2-3	CASSGTSGGTDTQYF	TGTGCCAGCTCCGGGACTAGCGGGGGAACAGATACGCAGTATTTT
TRBV6-6	TRBD2	TRBJ2-1	CASSYAGDEQFF	TGTGCCAGCAGTTACGCGGGGGATGAGCAGTTCTTC
TRBV6-5	.	TRBJ1-6	CASSDEVNSPLHF	TGTGCCAGCAGTGATGAGGTTAATTCACCCCTCCACTTT
TRBV10-1	.	TRBJ1-1	CASAGQENTEAFF	TGCGCCAGCGCGGGGCAGGAGAACACTGAAGCTTTCTTT
TRBV9	.	TRBJ2-4	CASSVGGGIPVQYF	TGTGCCAGCAGCGTAGGAGGTGGCATACCGGTTCAGTACTTC
TRBV2	.	TRBJ2-6	CASGTRSSGANVLTF	TGTGCCAGCGGGACACGAAGCTCTGGGGCCAACGTCCTGACTTTC
TRBV25-1	.	TRBJ2-7	CASSTDRDGSYEQYF	TGTGCCAGCAGCACGGACAGAGACGGCTCCTACGAGCAGTACTTC
TRBV30	TRBD1	TRBJ2-1	CAWTGDSSSYNEQFF	TGTGCCTGGACCGGGGACAGCTCATCCTACAATGAGCAGTTCTTC
TRBV9	TRBD2	TRBJ2-7	CASSVAAGGPYEQYF	TGTGCCAGCAGCGTAGCAGCGGGGGGTCCTTACGAGCAGTACTTC
TRBV11-3	TRBD1	TRBJ2-7	CASSPNWGQSYEQYF	TGTGCCAGCAGCCCTAACTGGGGACAGAGCTACGAGCAGTACTTC
TRBV29-1	TRBD1	TRBJ1-2	CSVALGQGYGYTF	TGCAGCGTCGCCTTGGGACAGGGTTACGGCTACACCTTC
TRBV7-8	.	TRBJ1-1	CASSLGVDLEAFF	TGTGCCAGCAGCTTAGGAGTGGACTTGGAAGCTTTCTTT
TRBV2	.	TRBJ2-1	CATRQGPLADNEQFF	TGTGCCACCAGACAGGGACCGCTAGCGGATAATGAGCAGTTCTTC
TRBV7-9	.	TRBJ2-5	CASSPREHQYF	TGTGCCAGCAGCCCACGGGAGCACCAGTACTTC
TRBV5-1	TRBD2	TRBJ2-2	CASSLVSGTSNTGELFF	TGCGCCAGCAGCTTGGTAAGCGGGACCTCGAACACCGGGGAGCTGTTTTTT
TRBV27	TRBD2	TRBJ2-7	CASRIAGYAYEQYF	TGTGCCAGCAGAATAGCGGGGTACGCCTACGAGCAGTACTTC
TRBV6-1	TRBD1	TRBJ2-7	CASRGQAAYEQYF	TGTGCCAGCAGGGGACAGGCGGCCTACGAGCAGTACTTC
TRBV5-1	.	TRBJ1-6	CASSLTARSYNSPLHF	TGCGCCAGCAGCTTGACAGCCCGCTCCTATAATTCACCCCTCCACTTT
TRBV2	TRBD1	TRBJ1-5	CASSKTGGMSNQPQHF	TGTGCCAGCAGTAAGACAGGGGGCATGAGCAATCAGCCCCAGCATTTT
TRBV9	.	TRBJ1-5	CASSVADESNQPQHF	TGTGCCAGCAGCGTAGCTGATGAGAGCAATCAGCCCCAGCATTTT